The 28 T cell receptor beta chains below were found in one sample sequenced in a study of cytomegalovirus exposure and HLA in healthy donors. PCR primers comprised 60 Vbeta and 13 Jbeta primers. Method: immunoSEQ multiplex PCR; TCRdb's copy keeps in-frame clones and lacks some. The sample carries more than 150,000 clones, around 81% recorded once. The sample consisted of PBMCs. The source of these receptors is a woman aged 30 to 39 in good health and CMV-seronegative.

The chain has TRBV12-5 and TRBJ1-1; 7 nucleotides agree with TRBD1. The CDR3 is 14 residues long. Germline CDR1 and CDR2: LGHNT and FRNRAP. Unmatched junction bases numbered 4, after V lost 6 bases and J lost 0 bases. The CDR3 region is CASGPTGLNTEAFF. In DNA form, the CDR3 reads TGTGCTAGTGGCCCGACAGGGTTGAACACTGAAGCTTTCTTT. The full variable domain, completed using reference TRBV12-5 and TRBJ1-1, is DARVTQTPRHKVTEMGQEVTMRCQPILGHNTVFWYRQTMMQGLELLAYFRNRAPLDDSGMPKDRFSAEMPDATLATLKIQPSEPRDSAVYFCASGPTGLNTEAFFGQGTRLTVV.

The J gene is TRBJ1-1, the V gene TRBV28; 8 bases align to TRBD1. The trim removed 7 bases at V and 0 bases at J, leaving 10 bases unmatched. CDR3 size: 16 residues. The V gene's germline CDR1 is MDHEN and CDR2 SYDVKM. CDR3 loop: CASNIIGQGMNTEAFF. In nucleotides, the CDR3 is TGTGCCAGCAACATAATCGGACAGGGTATGAACACTGAAGCTTTCTTT. Based on the CDR3 plus reference TRBV28 and TRBJ1-1, the full variable domain is DVKVTQSSRYLVKRTGEKVFLECVQDMDHENMFWYRQDPGLGLRLIYFSYDVKMKEKGDIPEGYSVSREKKERFSLILESASTNQTSMYLCASNIIGQGMNTEAFFGQGTRLTVV.

The chain links TRBV4-1 to TRBJ2-2; D perhaps matches TRBD1 (5 bases). The CDR3 totals 14 residues. Trimming removed 3 bases from V and 7 bases from J, with 12 bases in between. Germline CDR1 is MGHRA and CDR2 is YSYEKL. This chain's CDR3 is CASSQQGSSGELFF. CDR3 in DNA: TGCGCCAGCAGCCAGCAGGGTAGTAGCGGGGAGCTGTTTTTT.

This chain uses TRBV7-2 with TRBJ2-1; 16 positions agree with TRBD2. J gave up 10 bases and V 2 bases, and 8 bases lay outside the gene matches. The CDR3 totals 17 residues. Germline V gene sequence: CDR1 SGHTA, CDR2 FQGNSA. In DNA form, the CDR3 reads TGTGCCAGCAGCTTAAGGGGACTAGCGGGGGGGTTTGGCGAGCAGTTCTTC. Its protein product is CASSLRGLAGGFGEQFF. Supplemented by reference TRBV7-2 and TRBJ2-1, the full variable domain reads GAGVSQSPSNKVTEKGKDVELRCDPISGHTALYWYRQSLGQGLEFLIYFQGNSAPDKSGLPSDRFSAERTGGSVSTLTIQRTQQEDSAVYLCASSLRGLAGGFGEQFFGPGTRLTVL.

The CDR3 sequence: CASSLSGRHTEAFF. For the CDR3, the DNA is TGTGCCAGCAGTCTATCCGGGAGGCACACTGAAGCTTTCTTT. The V call is TRBV28, the J call TRBJ1-1; no firm D call. The CDR3 is 14 residues long. The germline V and J ends were trimmed by 5 bases and 3 bases, with 13 bases remaining between them. Germline V lookup: CDR1 MDHEN, CDR2 SYDVKM.

The J gene is TRBJ2-7, the V gene TRBV14; a weak D match, TRBD1 (6 bases). The CDR3 extends over 13 amino acids. Germline-derived CDR1 and CDR2 are SGHDN and FVKESK. Trimming shortened V by 0 bases and J by 6 bases, and 9 bases separated the two germline ends. In nucleotides, the CDR3 is TGTGCCAGCAGCCAAGATATGACAGGCGAGCAGTACTTC. Protein: CASSQDMTGEQYF. Full variable domain (remainder filled in from reference TRBV14 and TRBJ2-7): EAGVTQFPSHSVIEKGQTVTLRCDPISGHDNLYWYRRVMGKEIKFLLHFVKESKQDESGMPNNRFLAERTGGTYSTLKVQPAELEDSGVYFCASSQDMTGEQYFGPGTRLTVT.

The rearrangement links TRBV27 to TRBJ2-7; 8 nucleotides line up with TRBD2. This CDR3 is built from 19 residues. The V gene end was trimmed by 4 bases and the J gene end by 4 bases; junction bases not matched to a gene: 21. Germline lookup yields CDR1 MNHEY and CDR2 SMNVEV (reference sequence). The CDR3 nucleotides read TGTGCCAGCAGTTATTGGGGGGGAGGGGGGAGCGGGAGAAGGTACGAGCAGTACTTC. Its translation is CASSYWGGGGSGRRYEQYF.

The V gene is TRBV6-1, the J gene TRBJ1-5; D gene unclear. The CDR3 has 15 residues. Germline-derived CDR1 and CDR2 are MNHNS and SASEGT. V lost 4 bases to trimming and J lost 0 bases, with 10 bases between them. CDR3 bases: TGTGCCAGCAGTGTTCGAGGGAATAGCAATCAGCCCCAGCATTTT. Translated: CASSVRGNSNQPQHF.

J is TRBJ2-7 and V is TRBV27; TRBD1 matches 7 bases. The trim removed 9 bases at V and 3 bases at J, leaving 11 bases unmatched. CDR1 and CDR2 from the germline V gene are MNHEY and SMNVEV (reference sequence). This CDR3 region has 14 residues. The CDR3 sequence: CASRIPGQNYEQYF. The CDR3 coding sequence is TGTGCCAGTCGAATTCCGGGACAGAACTACGAGCAGTACTTC.

The chain links TRBV27 to TRBJ2-7; perhaps TRBD2 as D (5 bases). V was cut by 6 bases and J by 2 bases, with 17 bases left in between. The CDR3 length is 15 residues. Germline V CDR1 and CDR2: MNHEY, SMNVEV (reference sequence). The CDR3 loop is CASSQSHEGPYEQYF. The DNA for the CDR3 is TGTGCCAGCAGCCAATCCCATGAGGGTCCCTACGAGCAGTACTTC.

The chain couples TRBV28 to TRBJ1-2; 9 bases fit TRBD1. CDR3 length: 15 residues. The J segment lost 4 bases and the V segment lost 3 bases, leaving 6 bases of the junction unmatched. In germline, CDR1 is MDHEN, CDR2 SYDVKM. CDR3 loop: CASSFPQGAGYGYTF. CDR3 nucleotides: TGTGCCAGCAGTTTCCCACAGGGGGCTGGCTATGGCTACACCTTC.

V usage is TRBV18 and J usage is TRBJ2-5, with D possibly being TRBD1 (6 bases). Germline assignment: CDR1 KGHSH and CDR2 LQKENI. The CDR3 has 14 residues. The V and J ends lost 1 base and 2 bases respectively, with 8 bases between them. The CDR3 protein is CASSPQGGQETQYF. The CDR3 coding sequence is TGTGCCAGCTCACCACAAGGGGGACAAGAGACCCAGTACTTC.

J is TRBJ2-2 and V is TRBV2, with D perhaps matching TRBD1 (6 bases). CDR3 size: 15 residues. V shed 3 bases and J shed 5 bases, with 13 bases lying between them. CDR1 and CDR2 (germline): SNHLY, FYNNEI. DNA of the CDR3: TGTGCCAGCAGTGAGTGGACAGTGGGTACCGGGGAGCTGTTTTTT. Residues: CASSEWTVGTGELFF.

The J gene is TRBJ1-1, the V gene TRBV6-1; TRBD1 agrees at 9 bases. The ends lost 5 bases at V and 1 base at J; junction bases unmatched: 5. The CDR3 covers 15 residues. In germline, CDR1 is MNHNS, CDR2 SASEGT. The CDR3 sequence: CASSRTGVANTEAFF. As DNA, the CDR3 is TGTGCCAGCAGTAGGACAGGGGTGGCGAACACTGAAGCTTTCTTT.

This clone was seen more than once but under ten times. The genes are TRBV5-1 and TRBJ2-7; 7 positions match TRBD2. Germline trimming cut 4 bases from V and 7 bases from J; bases unmatched to any gene: 14. The CDR3 totals 15 residues. Germline values: CDR1 SGHRS, CDR2 YFSETQ. DNA of the CDR3: TGCGCCAGCAGCCCGGCCGGGACTACCATCCGGGAGCAGTACTTC. Translated: CASSPAGTTIREQYF.

Comment on this clone: One end of the junction is discordant with germline, which a read error may explain. The chain employs TRBV5-1 and TRBJ2-6; a weak D match, TRBD1 (5 bases). Germline assignment: CDR1 SGHRS and CDR2 YFSETQ. CDR3 length: 16 residues. The CDR3 sequence: CASSLSPSSGANGLTF. CDR3 nucleotides: TGCGCCAGCAGCTTGAGTCCGTCCTCTGGGGCCAACGGCCTGACTTTC.

The V and J genes are TRBV2 and TRBJ2-7; tentative D call: TRBD1 (5 bases). Per the germline V gene, CDR1 is SNHLY and CDR2 is FYNNEI. V lost 6 bases and J 4 bases, leaving 13 bases between the germline ends. The length of the CDR3 is 13 residues. CDR3 bases: TGTGCCAGCAGGAGTCGTGCAGGGTACGAGCAGTACTTC. Protein sequence: CASRSRAGYEQYF.

The J gene is TRBJ1-5, the V gene TRBV5-5; 9 positions match TRBD1. The CDR3 is 14 amino acids. The V gene's germline CDR1 is SGHKS and CDR2 YYEKEE (reference sequence). J gave up 12 bases and V 4 bases, and 11 bases lay outside the gene matches. In nucleotides, the CDR3 is TGTGCCAGCAGCCCCGACAGGGGGAGGCCAAACCAGCATTTT. Residues: CASSPDRGRPNQHF.

The chain combines TRBV5-1 with TRBJ2-6; D ambiguous. In germline, CDR1 is SGHRS, CDR2 YFSETQ. Trimming shortened V by 0 bases and J by 2 bases, and 9 bases separated the two germline ends. The CDR3 covers 16 residues. This CDR3 reads CASSLDTATGANVLTF. The CDR3 nucleotides are TGCGCCAGCAGCTTGGATACAGCTACTGGGGCCAACGTCCTGACTTTC.

The V gene is TRBV19, the J gene TRBJ2-7; 10 bases map to TRBD2. J gave up 1 base and V 6 bases, and 6 bases lay outside the gene matches. Germline loops: CDR1 LNHDA, CDR2 SQIVND (reference sequence). The CDR3 sequence is 15 residues long. For the CDR3, the DNA is TGTGCCAGTAGAAATAGCGGGGGGCCTTCCTACGAGCAGTACTTC. Amino acid sequence: CASRNSGGPSYEQYF.

CDR3: CASTKRGGSYNEQFF. The CDR3 DNA sequence: TGTGCCAGCACGAAGCGGGGGGGCTCCTACAATGAGCAGTTCTTC. The gene calls are TRBV7-2 and TRBJ2-1; 10 bases agree with TRBD2. The CDR3 is 15 residues long. The V and J ends lost 7 bases and 0 bases, in that order; junction bases with no gene match: 3. Germline loops: CDR1 SGHTA, CDR2 FQGNSA.

The chain joins TRBV2 to TRBJ2-3; D possibly corresponds to TRBD1 (5 bases). Trimming pared 3 bases from V and 0 bases from J, leaving 10 bases between. CDR1 is SNHLY, CDR2 FYNNEI, per germline. This CDR3 region has 15 residues. The CDR3 DNA is TGTGCCAGCAGTGAGCTAGGGGTGAGCACAGATACGCAGTATTTT. This codes for CASSELGVSTDTQYF.

This clone has more than one count but fewer than ten. The chain recombines TRBV30 with TRBJ1-1; 9 bases are shared with TRBD1. The CDR3 is 15 residues long. The V gene's germline CDR1 is GTSNPN and CDR2 SVGIG (reference sequence). J gave up 1 base and V 3 bases, and 6 bases lay outside the gene matches. The chain's CDR3 is CAWRHPDRGNTEAFF. CDR3 bases: TGTGCCTGGAGACACCCGGACAGGGGGAACACTGAAGCTTTCTTT. The full variable domain, with the rest looked up from reference TRBV30 and TRBJ1-1, is SQTIHQWPATLVQPVGSPLSLECTVEGTSNPNLYWYRQAAGRGLQLLFYSVGIGQISSEVPQNLSASRPQDRQFILSSKKLLLSDSGFYLCAWRHPDRGNTEAFFGQGTRLTVV.

The chain uses TRBV28 and TRBJ1-2; 10 nucleotides match TRBD1. V was clipped by 6 bases and J by 8 bases; unmatched bases: 9. Germline assignment: CDR1 MDHEN and CDR2 SYDVKM. The CDR3 has 14 amino acids. The CDR3 sequence is CASSPSDRGPGYTF. The CDR3 region has the DNA TGTGCCAGCAGCCCCTCTGACAGGGGGCCGGGCTACACCTTC.

This chain connects TRBV28 to TRBJ2-5; 7 bases are a match to TRBD1. This CDR3 comprises 15 residues. Looked up from germline, CDR1 is MDHEN and CDR2 is SYDVKM. Trimming cost V 3 bases and J 1 base; bases outside gene matches: 5. The CDR3 region has the DNA TGTGCCAGCAGTTTTAAGGGGGCGTTCCAAGAGACCCAGTACTTC. Translated: CASSFKGAFQETQYF.

This clone has just one count. The chain combines TRBV2 with TRBJ2-3; the D is unclear. The CDR3 extends over 13 amino acids. The V gene's germline CDR1 is SNHLY and CDR2 FYNNEI. The germline V and J ends were trimmed by 2 bases and 2 bases, with 5 bases remaining between them. CDR3 loop: CASSEQATDTQYF. The CDR3 nucleotides read TGTGCCAGCAGTGAACAGGCCACAGATACGCAGTATTTT.

V is TRBV2 and J is TRBJ1-6; D unresolved. V dropped 7 bases and J dropped 2 bases, with 6 bases sitting between them. Germline-derived CDR1 and CDR2 are SNHLY and FYNNEI. The CDR3 has 13 amino acids. The CDR3 nucleotides are TGTGCCAGCACCCTAACCTATAATTCACCCCTCCACTTT. Its protein product is CASTLTYNSPLHF. Using reference TRBV2 and TRBJ1-6 for the parts outside the CDR3, the full variable domain is EPEVTQTPSHQVTQMGQEVILRCVPISNHLYFYWYRQILGQKVEFLVSFYNNEISEKSEIFDDQFSVERPDGSNFTLKIRSTKLEDSAMYFCASTLTYNSPLHFGNGTRLTVT.

This chain uses TRBV21-1 with TRBJ2-7; the table's D call of TRBD1 was not tested on the DNA. TRBV21-1 has pseudogene status. CDR3 length: 16 residues. The CDR3 is CASSTPGQGYSYEQYF. CDR3 bases: TGTGCCAGCAGCACTCCGGGACAGGGGTACTCCTACGAGCAGTACTTC.